A single sample gave rise to the 26 T cell receptor beta chains below, sequenced in a study of blood T cell repertoires in COVID-19. TCRdb keeps only in-frame clones here, not all; method: immunoSEQ multiplex PCR. The data contain 70,000 or so clones, around 90% of them singletons. Input material: peripheral blood. The source is a woman of 80 years or more with active COVID-19.

The chain has TRBV19 and TRBJ2-3; 7 bases match TRBD2. Trimming took 6 bases from V and 5 from J; bases not matched to a gene: 11. Germline V gives CDR1 LNHDA, CDR2 SQIVND (reference sequence). The CDR3 has 15 residues. CDR3 in amino acids: CASSREGGAGDTQYF. CDR3 sequence (DNA): TGTGCCAGTAGCCGTGAGGGAGGGGCGGGAGATACGCAGTATTTT.

The V gene is TRBV6-2 or TRBV6-3, the J gene TRBJ1-1, with D possibly being TRBD1 (5 bases). Trimming shortened V by 3 bases and J by 3 bases, and 11 bases separated the two germline ends. Germline-derived CDR1 and CDR2 are MNHEY and SVGEGT. The CDR3 covers 14 residues. The CDR3 spells CASSYLGGDTEAFF. The CDR3 DNA is TGTGCCAGCAGTTATCTCGGGGGGGACACTGAAGCTTTCTTT.

This clone appeared a single time. The genes are TRBV28 and TRBJ2-3; 7 positions match TRBD2. Germline loops: CDR1 MDHEN, CDR2 SYDVKM. CDR3 length: 13 amino acids. Unmatched junction bases numbered 3, after V lost 3 bases and J lost 6 bases. Written as DNA, the CDR3 is TGTGCCAGCAGTTTGGGAGGGCCCGATACGCAGTATTTT. This sequence encodes CASSLGGPDTQYF.

This clone has just one count. This chain joins TRBV10-3 and TRBJ2-5, with TRBD2 as a possible D gene (6 bases). Between the trimmed V and J ends, which lost 4 bases and 3 bases, there was a span of 9 bases. Looked up from germline, CDR1 is ENHRY and CDR2 is SYGVKD. The CDR3 is 13 amino acids. CDR3 nucleotides: TGTGCCATCAGTGGGGGGGTGGAAGAGACCCAGTACTTC. Its protein is CAISGGVEETQYF.

The rearrangement uses TRBV2 and TRBJ2-3; a weak D match, TRBD2 (5 bases). The CDR3 runs to 13 residues. Trimming cost V 7 bases and J 1 base, with 9 bases left between them. Germline CDR1 SNHLY, CDR2 FYNNEI. Here the CDR3 reads CASKPGGTDTQYF. The CDR3 DNA reads as TGTGCCAGCAAGCCCGGGGGCACAGATACGCAGTATTTT.

The rearrangement joins TRBV7-9 to TRBJ2-2; maybe TRBD2 (6 bases). Germline values: CDR1 SEHNR, CDR2 FQNEAQ (reference sequence). CDR3 length equals 15 residues. Trimming pared 5 bases from V and 7 bases from J, leaving 17 bases between. The CDR3 loop is CASSPTPGGVGELFF. CDR3 nucleotides: TGTGCCAGCAGCCCAACACCCGGGGGAGTCGGGGAGCTGTTTTTT.

This clone appeared a single time. The rearrangement joins TRBV5-4 to TRBJ1-3, with D unclear. Germline V gene data show CDR1 as SGHNT and CDR2 as YYREEE (reference sequence). The CDR3 totals 14 residues. V dropped 4 bases and J dropped 0 bases, with 8 bases sitting between them. Here the CDR3 DNA reads TGTGCCAGCAGCGCCACTGTCTCTGGAAACACCATATATTTT. Translated: CASSATVSGNTIYF.

The chain uses TRBV10-2 and TRBJ2-4; TRBD1 agrees at 8 bases. V lost 8 bases to trimming and J lost 0 bases; unmatched junction nucleotides: 9. Per the germline V gene, CDR1 is WSHSY and CDR2 is SAAADI. The CDR3 covers 16 residues. The CDR3 DNA reads TGCGCCAGCGGGGGCCAGGGGGCATCAGCCAAAAACATTCAGTACTTC. Its translation is CASGGQGASAKNIQYF.

V gene TRBV6-4 combines with J gene TRBJ2-2; D not resolved. Trimming removed 3 bases at V and 4 bases at J, with 6 bases between. The germline CDR1 and CDR2 sequences are MRHNA and SNTAGT. CDR3 length: 13 amino acids. CDR3 in DNA: TGTGCCAGCAGTGATTTGGCCACCGGGGAGCTGTTTTTT. It yields the protein CASSDLATGELFF.

This clone was found a few times. The chain uses TRBV7-9 and TRBJ1-1, with D uncertain. The length of the CDR3 is 13 residues. V was cut by 2 bases and J by 5 bases, with 9 bases left in between. CDR1 and CDR2 (germline): SEHNR, FQNEAQ (reference sequence). CDR3 DNA: TGTGCCAGCAGCTTATCGAAGCGGACTGAAGCTTTCTTT. It specifies CASSLSKRTEAFF.

This clone has a single count. This chain links TRBV7-2 with TRBJ2-7; 9 bases match TRBD2. The CDR3 runs to 17 residues. Germline-derived CDR1 and CDR2 are SGHTA and FQGNSA. Losses at the gene ends were 1 base for V and 2 bases for J; bases not matched to a gene: 9. The CDR3 DNA reads TGTGCCAGCAGCTTAGTCCCCCTAGCGGGATCTGCCTACGAGCAGTACTTC. This sequence encodes CASSLVPLAGSAYEQYF.

The V gene is TRBV21-1, the J gene TRBJ2-7; the table gives TRBD2 as D, unverified against the DNA. TRBV21-1 corresponds to a pseudogene. The CDR3 spans 17 residues. The CDR3 loop is CASSKGGTLRGIEGQYF. In nucleotides, the CDR3 is TGTGCCAGCAGCAAAGGAGGTACTCTCCGTGGAATAGAAGGGCAGTACTTC.

This clone was detected only once. This chain connects TRBV24-1 to TRBJ2-3; weak D call: TRBD2 (6 bases). The CDR3 runs to 15 residues. The germline gives CDR1 KGHDR, CDR2 SFDVKD. V was trimmed by 8 bases and J by 1 base, leaving 15 bases between them. The CDR3 nucleotides read TGTGCCACCAAAAAGGAGGGAGGTGGCACAGATACGCAGTATTTT. Its translation is CATKKEGGGTDTQYF.

The V and J genes are TRBV10-3 and TRBJ1-4; no clear D gene. The V gene lost 2 bases and the J gene lost 8 bases, with 18 bases spanning the gap. The CDR3 spans 16 residues. The germline CDR1 and CDR2 sequences are ENHRY and SYGVKD. For the CDR3, the DNA is TGTGCCATCAGTGAGGGCCGCCCGGGGATCCAGGAAAAACTGTTTTTT. Its protein product is CAISEGRPGIQEKLFF.

This clone showed up just a few times. The CDR3 protein is CASSQGRGLAGDTGELFF. The CDR3 DNA reads TGTGCCAGCAGCCAAGGAAGGGGACTAGCGGGAGACACCGGGGAGCTGTTTTTT. The V call is TRBV4-2, the J call TRBJ2-2; 14 positions match TRBD2. This CDR3 contains 18 residues. V lost 1 base to trimming and J lost 3 bases; unmatched junction nucleotides: 4. CDR1 is LGHNA, CDR2 YNFKEQ, per germline.

This chain connects TRBV19 to TRBJ2-5; 12 positions match TRBD2. Germline assignment: CDR1 LNHDA and CDR2 SQIVND (reference sequence). The CDR3 is made up of 15 amino acids. The junction had 3 bases not matched to a gene; V was cut back by 5 bases and J by 2 bases. The CDR3 is CASSHLAGGQETQYF. The CDR3 DNA reads as TGTGCCAGTAGTCACCTAGCGGGAGGGCAAGAGACCCAGTACTTC.

V is TRBV4-2 and J is TRBJ2-3; D remains ambiguous. Looked up from germline, CDR1 is LGHNA and CDR2 is YNFKEQ. Trimming removed 0 bases at V and 2 bases at J, with 6 bases between. There are 14 residues in the CDR3. CDR3 region: CASSQDHTTDTQYF. CDR3 DNA sequence: TGTGCCAGCAGCCAAGATCACACCACAGATACGCAGTATTTT.

V gene TRBV2 combines with J gene TRBJ1-2; TRBD1 is a possible D gene (6 bases). The V gene's germline CDR1 is SNHLY and CDR2 FYNNEI. This CDR3 has 13 residues. V was pared by 4 bases and J by 2 bases, with 8 bases between. CDR3 coding DNA: TGTGCCAGCAGTGCACAGGGAAACTATGGCTACACCTTC. Encoded protein: CASSAQGNYGYTF.

The rearrangement joins TRBV28 to TRBJ2-7; maybe TRBD1 (5 bases). This CDR3 has 14 amino acids. V shed 6 bases and J shed 9 bases, with 21 bases lying between them. Germline loops: CDR1 MDHEN, CDR2 SYDVKM. CDR3 residues: CASSQGTPPVGQYF. The CDR3, as DNA: TGTGCCAGCAGCCAGGGCACCCCCCCAGTCGGGCAGTACTTC. Looking up the rest from reference TRBV28 and TRBJ2-7 gives the full variable domain: DVKVTQSSRYLVKRTGEKVFLECVQDMDHENMFWYRQDPGLGLRLIYFSYDVKMKEKGDIPEGYSVSREKKERFSLILESASTNQTSMYLCASSQGTPPVGQYFGPGTRLTVT.

This chain connects TRBV10-3 to TRBJ2-1; D may be TRBD2 (6 bases). Germline V gene sequence: CDR1 ENHRY, CDR2 SYGVKD. The germline V and J ends were trimmed by 6 bases and 9 bases, with 18 bases remaining between them. CDR3 length equals 14 residues. The CDR3: CAISDNHSGGEQFF. The CDR3 DNA is TGTGCCATCAGCGACAACCATAGCGGAGGTGAGCAGTTCTTC.

V usage is TRBV1 and J usage is TRBJ2-7; no check of the table's D call, TRBD2, against the DNA was made. TRBV1 is a pseudogene. The CDR3 is 16 residues long. The CDR3: CTSSQTAGLDSYEQYF. CDR3 sequence (DNA): TGCACCAGCAGCCAGACGGCGGGACTAGACTCCTACGAGCAGTACTTC.

The rearrangement uses TRBV28 and TRBJ2-7, with 9 positions matching TRBD2. Germline V gives CDR1 MDHEN, CDR2 SYDVKM. The CDR3 spans 15 residues. V shed 4 bases and J 3 bases; nucleotides not matched to a gene: 7. CDR3 region: CASSSEREDYYEQYF. In DNA form, the CDR3 reads TGTGCCAGCAGTTCGGAGCGGGAGGACTACTACGAGCAGTACTTC.

J is TRBJ2-3 and V is TRBV28; tentative D call: TRBD2 (5 bases). V was trimmed by 6 bases and J by 4 bases, leaving 17 bases between them. The CDR3 totals 15 residues. Germline CDR1 MDHEN, CDR2 SYDVKM. In DNA, the CDR3 is TGTGCCAGCAGCAGCCCGGCTAGAGGGTCAGATACGCAGTATTTT. Translating it yields CASSSPARGSDTQYF.

The J gene is TRBJ2-5, the V gene TRBV11-2, with TRBD2 matching 12 bases. The germline gives CDR1 SGHAT, CDR2 FQNNGV. Trimming cost V 2 bases and J 1 base; bases outside gene matches: 2. This CDR3 has 16 residues. CDR3 sequence: CASSLTSGRPQETQYF. The DNA for the CDR3 is TGTGCCAGCAGCTTAACTAGCGGGAGGCCCCAAGAGACCCAGTACTTC.

The chain employs TRBV28 and TRBJ2-7, with 13 bases lining up with TRBD2. V dropped 6 bases and J dropped 12; count of bases not matched to a gene: 11. Germline V lookup: CDR1 MDHEN, CDR2 SYDVKM. The CDR3 runs to 14 residues. The CDR3 is CASRGLAGNNELYF. CDR3 nucleotide sequence: TGTGCCAGCAGGGGACTAGCGGGGAATAACGAGTTGTACTTC. Looking up the rest from reference TRBV28 and TRBJ2-7 gives the full variable domain: DVKVTQSSRYLVKRTGEKVFLECVQDMDHENMFWYRQDPGLGLRLIYFSYDVKMKEKGDIPEGYSVSREKKERFSLILESASTNQTSMYLCASRGLAGNNELYFGPGTRLTVT.

This clone was seen just once. The rearrangement uses TRBV28 and TRBJ2-4; 7 positions match TRBD1. CDR1 is MDHEN, CDR2 SYDVKM, per germline. The CDR3 totals 16 residues. The trim removed 6 bases at V and 2 bases at J, leaving 10 bases unmatched. Here the CDR3 reads CASRLTGRLTKNIQYF. CDR3 bases: TGTGCCAGCAGATTGACAGGGCGGTTAACCAAAAACATTCAGTACTTC.